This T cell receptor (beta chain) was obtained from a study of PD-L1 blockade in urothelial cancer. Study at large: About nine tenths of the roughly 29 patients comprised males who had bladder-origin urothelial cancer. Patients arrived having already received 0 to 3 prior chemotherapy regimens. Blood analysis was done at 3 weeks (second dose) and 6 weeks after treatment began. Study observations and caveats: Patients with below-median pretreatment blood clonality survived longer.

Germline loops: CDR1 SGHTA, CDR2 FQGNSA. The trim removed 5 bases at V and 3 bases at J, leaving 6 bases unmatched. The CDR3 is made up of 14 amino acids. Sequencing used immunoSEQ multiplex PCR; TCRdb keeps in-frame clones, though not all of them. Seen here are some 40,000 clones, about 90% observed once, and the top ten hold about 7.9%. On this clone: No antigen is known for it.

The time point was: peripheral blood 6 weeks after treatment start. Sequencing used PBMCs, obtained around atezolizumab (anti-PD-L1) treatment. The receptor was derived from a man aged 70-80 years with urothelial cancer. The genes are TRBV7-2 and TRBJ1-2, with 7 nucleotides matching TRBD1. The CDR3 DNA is TGTGCCAGCAGCCCCGGGACAGCGGACTATGGCTACACCTTC. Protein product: CASSPGTADYGYTF.